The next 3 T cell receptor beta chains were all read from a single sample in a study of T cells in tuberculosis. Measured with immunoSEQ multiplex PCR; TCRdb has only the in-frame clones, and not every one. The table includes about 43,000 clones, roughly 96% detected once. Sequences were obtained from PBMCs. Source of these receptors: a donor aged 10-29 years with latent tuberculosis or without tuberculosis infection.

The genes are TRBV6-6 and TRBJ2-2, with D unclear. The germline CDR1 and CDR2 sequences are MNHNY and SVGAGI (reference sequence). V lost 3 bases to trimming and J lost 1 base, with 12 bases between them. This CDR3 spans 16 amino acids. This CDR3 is CASSYMLAGNTGELFF. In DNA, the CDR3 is TGTGCCAGCAGTTATATGCTGGCAGGGAACACCGGGGAGCTGTTTTTT.

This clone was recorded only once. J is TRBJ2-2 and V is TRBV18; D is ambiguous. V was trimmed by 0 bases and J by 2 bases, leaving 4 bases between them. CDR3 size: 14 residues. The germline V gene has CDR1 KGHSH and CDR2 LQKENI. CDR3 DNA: TGTGCCAGCTCACCACCCTCCAACACCGGGGAGCTGTTTTTT. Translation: CASSPPSNTGELFF.

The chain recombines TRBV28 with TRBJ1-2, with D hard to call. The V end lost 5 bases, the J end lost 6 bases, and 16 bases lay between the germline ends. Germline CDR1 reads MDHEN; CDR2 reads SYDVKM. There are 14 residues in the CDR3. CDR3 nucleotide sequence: TGTGCCAGCAGTCCCTACCCTGCTATACATGGCTACACCTTC. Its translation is CASSPYPAIHGYTF.